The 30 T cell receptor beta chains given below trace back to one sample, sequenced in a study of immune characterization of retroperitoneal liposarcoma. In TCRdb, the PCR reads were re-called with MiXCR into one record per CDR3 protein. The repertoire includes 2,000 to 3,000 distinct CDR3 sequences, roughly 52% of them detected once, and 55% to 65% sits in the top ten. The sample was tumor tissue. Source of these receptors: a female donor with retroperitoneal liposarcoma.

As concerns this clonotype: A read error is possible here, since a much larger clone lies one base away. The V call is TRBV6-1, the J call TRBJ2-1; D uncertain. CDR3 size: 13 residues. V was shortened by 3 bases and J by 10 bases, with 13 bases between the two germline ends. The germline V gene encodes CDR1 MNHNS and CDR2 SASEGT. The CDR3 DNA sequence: TGTGCCAGCAGTGAGACACCCGCCTACGAGCAGTTCTTC. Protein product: CASSETPAYEQFF.

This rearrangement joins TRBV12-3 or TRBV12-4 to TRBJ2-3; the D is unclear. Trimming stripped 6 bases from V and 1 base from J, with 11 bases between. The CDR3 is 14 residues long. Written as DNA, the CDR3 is TGTGCCAGCAGCCGACTCTGGGGCACAGATACGCAGTATTTT. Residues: CASSRLWGTDTQYF.

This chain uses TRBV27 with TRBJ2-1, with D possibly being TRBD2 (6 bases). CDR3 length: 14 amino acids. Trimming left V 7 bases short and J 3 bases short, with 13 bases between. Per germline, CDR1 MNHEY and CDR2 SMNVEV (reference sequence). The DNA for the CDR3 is TGTGCCAGCACAAATAGCGGTCGCTACAATGAGCAGTTCTTC. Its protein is CASTNSGRYNEQFF.

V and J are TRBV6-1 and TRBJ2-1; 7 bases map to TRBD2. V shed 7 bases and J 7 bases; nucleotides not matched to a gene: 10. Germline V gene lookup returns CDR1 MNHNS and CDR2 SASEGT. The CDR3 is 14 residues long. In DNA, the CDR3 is TGTGCCAGCATTTCCGCGGGAGCCCGGAATGAGCAGTTCTTC. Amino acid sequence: CASISAGARNEQFF.

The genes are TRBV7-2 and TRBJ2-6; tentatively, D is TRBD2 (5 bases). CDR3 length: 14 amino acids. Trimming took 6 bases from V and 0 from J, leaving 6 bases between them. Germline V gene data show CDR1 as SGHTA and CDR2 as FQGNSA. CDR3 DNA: TGTGCCAGCAGGAGGGACTCTGGGGCCAACGTCCTGACTTTC. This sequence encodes CASRRDSGANVLTF. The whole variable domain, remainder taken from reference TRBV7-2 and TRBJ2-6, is GAGVSQSPSNKVTEKGKDVELRCDPISGHTALYWYRQSLGQGLEFLIYFQGNSAPDKSGLPSDRFSAERTGGSVSTLTIQRTQQEDSAVYLCASRRDSGANVLTFGAGSRLTVL.

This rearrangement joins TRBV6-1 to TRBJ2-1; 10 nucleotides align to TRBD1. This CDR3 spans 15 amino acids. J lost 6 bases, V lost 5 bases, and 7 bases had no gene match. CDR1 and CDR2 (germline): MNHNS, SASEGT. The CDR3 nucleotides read TGTGCCAGCAGTCCCCGGGACAGGGGAAGCAATGAGCAGTTCTTC. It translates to CASSPRDRGSNEQFF.

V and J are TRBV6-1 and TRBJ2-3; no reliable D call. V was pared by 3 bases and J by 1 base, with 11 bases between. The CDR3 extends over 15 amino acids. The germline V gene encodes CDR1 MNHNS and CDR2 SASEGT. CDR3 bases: TGTGCCAGCAGTGATATGTCGGCTGGCACAGATACGCAGTATTTT. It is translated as CASSDMSAGTDTQYF.

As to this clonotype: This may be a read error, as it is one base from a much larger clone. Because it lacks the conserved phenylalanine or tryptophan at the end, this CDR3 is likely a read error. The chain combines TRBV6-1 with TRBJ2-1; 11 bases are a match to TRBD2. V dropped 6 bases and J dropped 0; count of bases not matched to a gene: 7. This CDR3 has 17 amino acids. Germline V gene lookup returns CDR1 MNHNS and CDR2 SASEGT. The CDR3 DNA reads TGTGCCAGCAGAACGGGACTAGCGGATAGCTCCTACAATGAGCAGTTCTTA. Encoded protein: CASRTGLADSSYNEQFL.

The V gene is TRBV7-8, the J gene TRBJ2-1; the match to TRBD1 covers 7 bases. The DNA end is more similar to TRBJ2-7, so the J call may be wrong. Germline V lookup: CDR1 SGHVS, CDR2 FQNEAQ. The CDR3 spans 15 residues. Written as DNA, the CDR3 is TGTGCCAGCCGAGGCGGTAGACAGGGATCGGTTGAGCAGTACTTC. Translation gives CASRGGRQGSVEQYF.

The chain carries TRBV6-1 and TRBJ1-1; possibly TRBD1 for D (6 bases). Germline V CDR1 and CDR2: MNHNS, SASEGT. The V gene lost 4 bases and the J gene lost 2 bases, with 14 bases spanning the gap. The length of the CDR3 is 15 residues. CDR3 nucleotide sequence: TGTGCCAGCAGTGCCTTGGCAGGGGCCAACACTGAAGCTTTCTTT. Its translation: CASSALAGANTEAFF.

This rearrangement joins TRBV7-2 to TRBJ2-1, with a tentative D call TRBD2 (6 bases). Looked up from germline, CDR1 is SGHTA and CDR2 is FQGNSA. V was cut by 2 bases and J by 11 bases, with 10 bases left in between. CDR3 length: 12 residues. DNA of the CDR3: TGTGCCAGCAGCTTACATGGGACTCAGCAGTTCTTC. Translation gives CASSLHGTQQFF.

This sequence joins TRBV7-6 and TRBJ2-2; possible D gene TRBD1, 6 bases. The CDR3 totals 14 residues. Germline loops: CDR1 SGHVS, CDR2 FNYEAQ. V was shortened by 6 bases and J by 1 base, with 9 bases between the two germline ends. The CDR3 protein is CASRKDRNTGELFF. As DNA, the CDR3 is TGTGCCAGCAGAAAGGACAGGAACACCGGGGAGCTGTTTTTT.

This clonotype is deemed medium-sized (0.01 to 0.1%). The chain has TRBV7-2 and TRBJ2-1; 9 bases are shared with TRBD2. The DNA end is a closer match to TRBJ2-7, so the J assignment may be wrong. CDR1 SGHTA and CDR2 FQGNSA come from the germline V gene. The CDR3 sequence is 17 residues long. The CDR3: CASSLVSLAGSSYEQYF. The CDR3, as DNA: TGTGCCAGCAGCTTAGTCTCTCTAGCGGGAAGCTCCTACGAGCAGTACTTC.

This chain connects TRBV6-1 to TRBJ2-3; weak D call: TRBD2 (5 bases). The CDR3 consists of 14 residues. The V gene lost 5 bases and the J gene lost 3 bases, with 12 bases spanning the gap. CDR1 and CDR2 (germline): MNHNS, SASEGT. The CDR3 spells CASSTLADTDTQYF. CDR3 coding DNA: TGTGCCAGCAGTACCCTAGCAGATACAGATACGCAGTATTTT.

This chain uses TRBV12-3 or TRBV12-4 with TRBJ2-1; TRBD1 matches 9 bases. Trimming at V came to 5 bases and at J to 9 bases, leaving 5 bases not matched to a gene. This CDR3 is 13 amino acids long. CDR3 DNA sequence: TGTGCCAGCAGTGCGTTGACAGGGGGTGAGCAGTTCTTC. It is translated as CASSALTGGEQFF.

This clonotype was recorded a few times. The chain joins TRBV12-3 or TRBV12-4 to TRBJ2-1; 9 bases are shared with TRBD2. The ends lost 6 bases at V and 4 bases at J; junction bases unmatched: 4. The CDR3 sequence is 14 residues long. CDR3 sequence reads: CASRTSGLYNEQFF. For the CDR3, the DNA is TGTGCCAGCAGGACTAGCGGATTGTACAATGAGCAGTTCTTC.

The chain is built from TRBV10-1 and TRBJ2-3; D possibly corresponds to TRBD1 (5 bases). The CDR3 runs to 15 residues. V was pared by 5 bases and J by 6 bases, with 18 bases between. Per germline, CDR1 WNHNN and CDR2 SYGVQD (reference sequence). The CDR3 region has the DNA TGCGCCAGCAGTAGGGGAAGAGCAACTGGGGATACGCAGTATTTT. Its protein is CASSRGRATGDTQYF.

The CDR3 DNA is TGTGCCAGCAGCTTCCAGGGCTACGAGCAGTACTTC. Protein: CASSFQGYEQYF. The rearrangement joins TRBV7-2 to TRBJ2-5, with D tentatively TRBD1 (5 bases). The assigned J gene may be wrong: the sequence end matches TRBJ2-7 better. The CDR3 contains 12 residues. CDR1 is SGHTA and CDR2 is FQGNSA in the germline V gene.

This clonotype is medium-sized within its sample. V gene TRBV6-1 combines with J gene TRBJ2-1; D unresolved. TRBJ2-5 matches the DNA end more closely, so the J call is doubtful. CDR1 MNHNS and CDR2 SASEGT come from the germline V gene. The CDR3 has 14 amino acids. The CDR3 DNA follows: TGTGCCAGCAGTGAAGGGTGGGAACAAGAGACCCAGTACTTC. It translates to CASSEGWEQETQYF.

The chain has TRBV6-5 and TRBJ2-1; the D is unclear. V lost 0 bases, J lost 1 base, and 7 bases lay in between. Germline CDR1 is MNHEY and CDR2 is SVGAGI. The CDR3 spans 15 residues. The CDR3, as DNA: TGTGCCAGCAGTTACTCTCTGGGATCCTACAATGAGCAGTTCTTC. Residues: CASSYSLGSYNEQFF.

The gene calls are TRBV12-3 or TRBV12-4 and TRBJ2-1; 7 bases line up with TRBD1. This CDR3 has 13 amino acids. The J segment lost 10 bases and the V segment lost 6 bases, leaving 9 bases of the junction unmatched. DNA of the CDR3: TGTGCCAGCAGCCAGACAGGGTCCTACGAGCAGTTCTTC. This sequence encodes CASSQTGSYEQFF.

CDR3 protein: CASSEFGSTGELFF. The CDR3 DNA is TGTGCCAGCAGTGAATTCGGGTCGACCGGGGAGCTGTTTTTT. The chain combines TRBV6-1 with TRBJ2-2; D not resolved. The CDR3 loop spans 14 amino acids. Germline-derived CDR1 and CDR2 are MNHNS and SASEGT. V lost 2 bases and J lost 5, with 9 bases in between.

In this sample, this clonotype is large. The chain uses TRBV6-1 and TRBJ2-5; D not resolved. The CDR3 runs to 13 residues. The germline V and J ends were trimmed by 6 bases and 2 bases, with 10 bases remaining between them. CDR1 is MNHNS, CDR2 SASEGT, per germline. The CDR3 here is CASSASLQETQYF. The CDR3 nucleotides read TGTGCCAGCAGCGCCTCCCTTCAAGAGACCCAGTACTTC.

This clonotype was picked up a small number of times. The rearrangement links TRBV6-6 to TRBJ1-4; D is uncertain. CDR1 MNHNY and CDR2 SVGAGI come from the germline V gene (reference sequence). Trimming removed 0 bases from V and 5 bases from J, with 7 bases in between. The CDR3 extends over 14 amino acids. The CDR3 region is CASSYSLTNEKLFF. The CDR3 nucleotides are TGTGCCAGCAGTTACTCCCTTACAAATGAAAAACTGTTTTTT.

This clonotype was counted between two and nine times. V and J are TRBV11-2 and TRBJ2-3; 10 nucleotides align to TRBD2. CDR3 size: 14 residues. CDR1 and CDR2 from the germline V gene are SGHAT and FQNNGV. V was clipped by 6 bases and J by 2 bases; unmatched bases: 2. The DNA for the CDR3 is TGTGCCAGCAGACTAGCGGGACACACAGATACGCAGTATTTT. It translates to CASRLAGHTDTQYF.

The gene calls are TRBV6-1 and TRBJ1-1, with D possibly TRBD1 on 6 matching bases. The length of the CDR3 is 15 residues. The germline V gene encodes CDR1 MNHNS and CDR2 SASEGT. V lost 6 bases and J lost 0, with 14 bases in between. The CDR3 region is CASRQKGGMNTEAFF. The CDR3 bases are TGTGCCAGCAGACAAAAGGGGGGGATGAACACTGAAGCTTTCTTT.

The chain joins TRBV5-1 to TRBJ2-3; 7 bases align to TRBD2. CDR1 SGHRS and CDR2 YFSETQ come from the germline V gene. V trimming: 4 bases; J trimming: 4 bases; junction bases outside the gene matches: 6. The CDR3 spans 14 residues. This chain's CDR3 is CASSPGTKADTQYF. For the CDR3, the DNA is TGCGCCAGCAGCCCAGGGACTAAGGCAGATACGCAGTATTTT.

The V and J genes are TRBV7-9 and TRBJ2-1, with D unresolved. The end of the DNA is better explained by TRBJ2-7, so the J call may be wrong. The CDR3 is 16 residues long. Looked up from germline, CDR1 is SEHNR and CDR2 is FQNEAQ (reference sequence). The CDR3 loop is CASSLVLSRANYEQYF. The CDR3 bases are TGTGCCAGCAGCTTAGTCCTTTCTAGGGCCAACTATGAGCAGTACTTC.

The CDR3 reads CASSPRGSQETQFF. The CDR3 coding sequence is TGTGCCAGCAGCCCACGAGGGTCTCAAGAGACCCAGTTCTTC. The chain is built from TRBV7-9 and TRBJ2-1; weak D call: TRBD2 (5 bases). The CDR3 contains 14 residues. V shed 5 bases and J shed 13 bases, with 21 bases lying between them. Germline lookup yields CDR1 SEHNR and CDR2 FQNEAQ (reference sequence).

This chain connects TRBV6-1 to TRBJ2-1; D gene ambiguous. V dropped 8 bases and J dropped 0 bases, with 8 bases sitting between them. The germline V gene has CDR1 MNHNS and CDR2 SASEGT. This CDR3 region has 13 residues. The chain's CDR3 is CASAIGSYNEQFF. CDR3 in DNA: TGTGCCAGCGCGATCGGCTCCTACAATGAGCAGTTCTTC.